The rows below give T cell receptor beta chains drawn from one sample of a study of OX40 agonist ivuxolimab in advanced cancers. Method: immunoSEQ multiplex PCR; TCRdb's copy keeps in-frame clones and lacks some. The top ten hold 9.5% to 12% of the sample, which has roughly 19,000 clones, around 83% seen once. The material sequenced was CD4+ or CD8+ T cells sorted from blood, taken in a trial of the OX40 agonist ivuxolimab. The receptors derive from an adult with an advanced solid tumor such as melanoma, head and neck, liver or kidney cancer. The CDR3 runs from the conserved cysteine through the conserved F or W. D genes are given only for firm matches. Where a row states a size, it is once, few, many or the class of an expanded clone; other rows omit it.

CDR3aa | CDR3nt | v_gene | d_gene | j_gene | abundance
CASSIRRTGPEAFF | TGTGCCAGTAGTATCCGAAGGACAGGGCCTGAAGCTTTCTTT | TRBV19 | TRBD1 | TRBJ1-1 | -
CASSQDHGTGVDYGYTF | TGCGCCAGCAGCCAAGATCACGGGACAGGGGTCGACTATGGCTACACCTTC | TRBV4-1 | TRBD1 | TRBJ1-2 | once
CASSLPHSSYNEQFF | TGTGCCAGTAGCCTCCCGCACAGCTCCTACAATGAGCAGTTCTTC | TRBV19 | - | TRBJ2-1 | -
CASSSGYRYNEQFF | TGTGCCAGCAGCTCGGGTTACCGCTACAATGAGCAGTTCTTC | TRBV11-3 | - | TRBJ2-1 | -
CASSSGMADTQYF | TGTGCCAGTTCTAGCGGGATGGCAGATACGCAGTATTTT | TRBV13 | TRBD2 | TRBJ2-3 | -
CASSLKSGRAYNEQFF | TGTGCCAGCAGCCTCAAAAGCGGGAGGGCATACAATGAGCAGTTCTTC | TRBV7-6 | TRBD2 | TRBJ2-1 | once
CASSATGHSMNTEAFF | TGTGCCAGCAGCGCCACCGGGCACAGTATGAACACTGAAGCTTTCTTT | TRBV13 | - | TRBJ1-1 | -
CASSVGLAAYEQYF | TGTGCCAGCAGCGTAGGACTAGCGGCCTACGAGCAGTACTTC | TRBV9 | TRBD2 | TRBJ2-7 | -
CASSLASGGPRGYEQYF | TGTGCCAGCAGTTTAGCTTCCGGCGGACCCCGGGGGTACGAGCAGTACTTC | TRBV27 | - | TRBJ2-7 | -
CAVLPFPSEYEQYF | TGTGCCGTACTCCCTTTTCCCTCTGAGTACGAGCAGTACTTC | TRBV7-9 | - | TRBJ2-7 | -
CASSTRDRYNQPQHF | TGTGCCAGTAGTACCCGGGACAGGTACAATCAGCCCCAGCATTTT | TRBV19 | TRBD1 | TRBJ1-5 | -
CATSRGMTRLAGDTDTQYF | TGTGCCACCAGCAGAGGGATGACCCGACTAGCGGGGGACACAGATACGCAGTATTTT | TRBV15 | TRBD2 | TRBJ2-3 | -
CASSTWGSGRIYTGELFF | TGTGCCAGCAGCACTTGGGGTAGCGGGAGAATTTACACCGGGGAGCTGTTTTTT | TRBV9 | TRBD2 | TRBJ2-2 | -
CASSARTGVWVNTGELFF | TGTGCCAGCAGTGCACGGACAGGGGTTTGGGTAAACACCGGGGAGCTGTTTTTT | TRBV6-1 | TRBD1 | TRBJ2-2 | once
CASSWKDRVGNEQFF | TGTGCCAGCAGTTGGAAGGACAGGGTCGGCAATGAGCAGTTCTTC | TRBV28 | TRBD1 | TRBJ2-1 | -
CASSQVETGGYGYTF | TGTGCCAGCAGCCAAGTGGAGACAGGGGGCTATGGCTACACCTTC | TRBV4-2 | TRBD1 | TRBJ1-2 | -
CATGLAGYEQFF | TGTGCCACCGGACTAGCGGGTTATGAGCAGTTCTTC | TRBV7-2 | TRBD2 | TRBJ2-1 | -
CASSEGGPTYEQYF | TGTGCCAGCAGTGAAGGGGGGCCGACCTACGAGCAGTACTTC | TRBV7-6 | - | TRBJ2-7 | few
CASSLGGSSGANVLTF | TGTGCCAGCAGCTTGGGGGGGAGTTCTGGGGCCAACGTCCTGACTTTC | TRBV5-4 | - | TRBJ2-6 | -
CASSLAYPASGRTDTQYF | TGTGCCAGCAGTTTAGCCTACCCGGCTAGCGGGAGAACAGATACGCAGTATTTT | TRBV28 | TRBD2 | TRBJ2-3 | -
CASSFVKSQETQYF | TGTGCCAGCAGCTTTGTGAAGAGCCAAGAGACCCAGTACTTC | TRBV7-9 | - | TRBJ2-5 | -
CASSSNRAGYTF | TGTGCCAGCAGCTCAAACAGGGCTGGCTACACCTTC | TRBV11-2 | - | TRBJ1-2 | few
CATSRGLAGAYEQYF | TGTGCCACCAGCAGAGGACTAGCGGGAGCCTACGAGCAGTACTTC | TRBV15 | TRBD2 | TRBJ2-7 | -
CASSLAGAGADTQYF | TGTGCCAGCAGCCTCGCCGGAGCGGGAGCCGATACGCAGTATTTT | TRBV9 | TRBD2 | TRBJ2-3 | -
CASSGPSGRARETQYF | TGTGCCAGCAGTGGGCCAAGCGGGAGGGCCCGAGAGACCCAGTACTTC | TRBV27 | TRBD2 | TRBJ2-5 | -
CASSILQGTYNEQFF | TGTGCCAGTAGTATTTTGCAGGGTACCTACAATGAGCAGTTCTTC | TRBV19 | - | TRBJ2-1 | -
CASSVDNTEAFF | TGTGCCAGCAGCGTAGATAACACTGAAGCTTTCTTT | TRBV9 | - | TRBJ1-1 | -
CASSPTQGRADTQYF | TGTGCCAGCAGCCCAACACAGGGTCGCGCAGATACGCAGTATTTT | TRBV6-6 | - | TRBJ2-3 | -
CASSSHPYEQYF | TGTGCCAGCAGTTCGCACCCCTACGAGCAGTACTTC | TRBV6-5 | - | TRBJ2-7 | -
CASSLAFPGTYEQYF | TGTGCCAGCAGCTTGGCCTTTCCAGGCACTTACGAGCAGTACTTC | TRBV5-6 | - | TRBJ2-7 | -
CASSPPLGNEQFF | TGTGCCAGCAGCCCCCCGCTTGGAAATGAGCAGTTCTTC | TRBV5-4 | - | TRBJ2-1 | -
CASSSMDRSPYQETQYF | TGTGCCAGCAGTTCTATGGACAGGTCACCGTACCAAGAGACCCAGTACTTC | TRBV28 | TRBD1 | TRBJ2-5 | -
CASKPGTRANEQFF | TGTGCCAGCAAACCCGGGACTAGAGCCAATGAGCAGTTCTTC | TRBV6-4 | TRBD2 | TRBJ2-1 | -
CASSLMGAYNEQFF | TGTGCCAGCAGTTTAATGGGGGCATACAATGAGCAGTTCTTC | TRBV28 | - | TRBJ2-1 | -
CASSSGQDFNQPQHF | TGTGCCAGCAGCTCGGGACAAGACTTCAATCAGCCCCAGCATTTT | TRBV9 | - | TRBJ1-5 | -
CASSLTSDTEAFF | TGTGCCAGCAGTTTAACGAGCGACACTGAAGCTTTCTTT | TRBV28 | - | TRBJ1-1 | -
CASCPVRNTEAFF | TGTGCCAGCTGTCCCGTTCGGAACACTGAAGCTTTCTTT | TRBV6-6 | - | TRBJ1-1 | -
CASSSGQTARNEQFF | TGTGCCAGCAGCTCGGGACAGACGGCCCGCAATGAGCAGTTCTTC | TRBV5-6 | TRBD1 | TRBJ2-1 | -
CASSPRGVGSYNEQFF | TGTGCCAGCTCACCACGGGGGGTAGGCTCCTACAATGAGCAGTTCTTC | TRBV18 | - | TRBJ2-1 | -
CASSGLIAGGTPQETQYF | TGTGCCAGCAGCGGACTAATAGCGGGAGGGACCCCCCAAGAGACCCAGTACTTC | TRBV9 | TRBD2 | TRBJ2-5 | -
CASSGRGRGYYGYTF | TGTGCCAGCAGTGGTCGGGGGCGGGGGTACTATGGCTACACCTTC | TRBV2 | - | TRBJ1-2 | -
CASSVSGFSGTQYF | TGCGCCAGCAGCGTCTCAGGTTTCTCTGGGACCCAGTACTTC | TRBV4-1 | - | TRBJ2-5 | -
CASSVDDEGLAGQETQYF | TGTGCCAGCAGCGTAGACGATGAGGGACTAGCGGGGCAAGAGACCCAGTACTTC | TRBV9 | TRBD2 | TRBJ2-5 | -
CASSLSRELEQYF | TGTGCTAGCAGCTTATCTCGGGAGCTGGAGCAGTACTTC | TRBV7-7 | - | TRBJ2-7 | -
CASSESPGLAGGVMYF | TGCGCCAGCAGCGAATCACCGGGACTAGCGGGAGGTGTGATGTACTTC | TRBV5-1 | TRBD2 | TRBJ2-5 | -
CATRTGESEQFF | TGTGCCACCAGGACAGGGGAGTCTGAGCAGTTCTTC | TRBV10-3 | TRBD1 | TRBJ2-1 | -
CASSFDSNYGYTF | TGTGCCAGCAGTTTTGACAGTAACTATGGCTACACCTTC | TRBV9 | - | TRBJ1-2 | -
CASSYSRVNTEAFF | TGTGCCAGCAGTTACTCCCGGGTGAACACTGAAGCTTTCTTT | TRBV6-5 | - | TRBJ1-1 | -
CASSAQFYEQYF | TGTGCCAGCAGTGCGCAGTTCTACGAGCAGTACTTC | TRBV6-1 | - | TRBJ2-7 | -
CASSGPGQGYTF | TGTGCCAGCAGCGGACCAGGACAGGGCTACACCTTC | TRBV4-2 | - | TRBJ1-2 | -
CASSERENTEAFF | TGTGCCAGCAGTGAACGGGAAAACACTGAAGCTTTCTTT | TRBV6-4 | - | TRBJ1-1 | -
CASRNTDGHPTDGYTF | TGTGCCAGCAGGAATACCGATGGACATCCAACCGATGGCTACACCTTC | TRBV6-6 | - | TRBJ1-2 | -